This T cell receptor (beta chain) was identified during a study of naive and memory T cell subsets. An equimolar mix of two oligonucleotides served as the beta constant-region primer for TRBC1 and TRBC2. Nested alpha and beta constant-region primers with the SP2 primer drove four PCR rounds on ligated cDNA. Each CDR3 protein gets one entry after TCRdb re-called the UMI-ligation and nested PCR reads with MiXCR. The profile shows 98,000 or so distinct CDR3 sequences, approximately 10% of them singletons. This CDR3 is built from 14 residues. V lost 6 bases, J lost 5 bases, and 14 bases lay in between. The V gene's germline CDR1 is MNHEY and CDR2 SVGEGT. On this clonotype itself: The antigen is unknown.

Study observations and caveats: A few larger clonotypes appeared in naive repertoires, especially CD8, possibly memory cells re-expressing CD45RA.

Cells stained for CD3, CD4, CD8, CD45RA, CD27 and viability were sorted into four CD45RA/CD27 subsets. The TCR sequence derives from a human donor in good health. The chain uses TRBV6-2 or TRBV6-3 and TRBJ1-5, with D uncertain. The sample was naive CD4+ T cells from blood. The CDR3 region is CASRRHGDHQPQHF. DNA for the CDR3: TGTGCCAGCAGAAGACACGGTGATCATCAGCCCCAGCATTTT.